Presented here are 29 T cell receptor beta chains from one specimen sequenced in a study of OX40 agonist ivuxolimab in advanced cancers. Method: immunoSEQ multiplex PCR; TCRdb's copy keeps in-frame clones and lacks some. The profile shows some 83,000 clones, about 86% of them singletons. The specimen comprised CD4+ or CD8+ T cells sorted from blood, sampled in a trial of the OX40 agonist ivuxolimab. These receptors all come from an adult with an advanced solid tumor such as melanoma, head and neck, liver or kidney cancer.

This rearrangement joins TRBV5-1 to TRBJ1-1; D perhaps matches TRBD1 (6 bases). Germline V gene lookup returns CDR1 SGHRS and CDR2 YFSETQ. V lost 2 bases to trimming and J lost 1 base, with 12 bases between them. CDR3 size: 15 residues. In DNA, the CDR3 is TGCGCCAGCAGCTTAAAAGCAGGGGCGAACACTGAAGCTTTCTTT. It encodes CASSLKAGANTEAFF.

The genes are TRBV2 and TRBJ1-4; 7 nucleotides line up with TRBD1. The CDR3 loop spans 15 amino acids. V lost 6 bases, J lost 3 bases, and 7 bases stayed unmatched. In germline, CDR1 is SNHLY, CDR2 FYNNEI. In DNA, the CDR3 is TGTGCCAGCAGGAAACAGGGGAACCCTAATGAAAAACTGTTTTTT. It codes for CASRKQGNPNEKLFF.

The chain carries TRBV7-9 and TRBJ1-4; tentative D call: TRBD1 (6 bases). The CDR3 runs to 15 residues. Germline lookup yields CDR1 SEHNR and CDR2 FQNEAQ (reference sequence). Trimming took off 3 bases at V and 6 bases at J, with 14 bases between the two ends. DNA for the CDR3: TGTGCCAGCAGCTTCTCGGGGGCAAAGGATGAAAAACTGTTTTTT. Its translation: CASSFSGAKDEKLFF.

The rearrangement uses TRBV11-2 and TRBJ2-1, with 9 bases fitting TRBD2. Trimming cost V 2 bases and J 7 bases; bases outside gene matches: 9. The CDR3 is 16 amino acids. Germline V lookup: CDR1 SGHAT, CDR2 FQNNGV. The CDR3 coding sequence is TGTGCCAGCAGCTTATTGGTAGCGGGAGTTGGGAATGAGCAGTTCTTC. Amino acids: CASSLLVAGVGNEQFF.

The J gene is TRBJ2-1, the V gene TRBV7-6, with D unclear. The V and J ends lost 3 bases and 0 bases respectively, with 9 bases between them. Germline V lookup: CDR1 SGHVS, CDR2 FNYEAQ. The length of the CDR3 is 15 residues. In DNA form, the CDR3 reads TGTGCCAGCAGCTTCCTTGCCGCCTCCTACAATGAGCAGTTCTTC. Residues: CASSFLAASYNEQFF.

The J gene is TRBJ2-5, the V gene TRBV10-3; D possibly corresponds to TRBD2 (6 bases). Per germline, CDR1 ENHRY and CDR2 SYGVKD. V lost 0 bases and J 0 bases, leaving 17 bases between the germline ends. This CDR3 contains 18 residues. CDR3 in amino acids: CAISESIATRRDQETQYF. In nucleotides, the CDR3 is TGTGCCATCAGTGAGTCGATAGCGACCCGGAGGGACCAAGAGACCCAGTACTTC.

The chain is built from TRBV7-2 and TRBJ2-5; 8 bases agree with TRBD1. The CDR3 spans 15 residues. The germline V gene has CDR1 SGHTA and CDR2 FQGNSA. V trimming: 5 bases; J trimming: 3 bases; junction bases outside the gene matches: 8. This CDR3 reads CASSPKTGAKETQYF. For the CDR3, the DNA is TGTGCCAGCAGCCCTAAGACAGGGGCCAAAGAGACCCAGTACTTC.

This chain connects TRBV7-9 to TRBJ1-2; a possible D gene is TRBD1 (5 bases). This CDR3 has 13 amino acids. Germline V gene data show CDR1 as SEHNR and CDR2 as FQNEAQ (reference sequence). V lost 5 bases, J lost 4 bases, and 11 bases lay in between. The DNA for the CDR3 is TGTGCCAGCAGCACCCGCGGGGGCTATGGCTACACCTTC. Translating it yields CASSTRGGYGYTF.

The chain has TRBV19 and TRBJ2-1, with D uncertain. The V gene's germline CDR1 is LNHDA and CDR2 SQIVND (reference sequence). The CDR3 totals 14 residues. With 7 bases removed from V and 0 bases from J, the gap between germline ends came to 10 bases. The CDR3 reads CASKGLNSYNEQFF. CDR3 coding DNA: TGTGCCAGTAAAGGGCTTAACTCCTACAATGAGCAGTTCTTC.

The V call is TRBV6-1, the J call TRBJ1-4, with D uncertain. This CDR3 contains 14 residues. Germline V lookup: CDR1 MNHNS, CDR2 SASEGT. V was shortened by 7 bases and J by 8 bases, with 17 bases between the two germline ends. CDR3 sequence (DNA): TGTGCCAGCACCCTGCTACACGGGGTCGAAAAACTGTTTTTT. Translation: CASTLLHGVEKLFF.

The count of this clone is one. V and J are TRBV6-1 and TRBJ1-5, with 12 bases that match TRBD1. The germline gives CDR1 MNHNS, CDR2 SASEGT. V lost 4 bases to trimming and J lost 2 bases; unmatched junction nucleotides: 9. The CDR3 totals 18 residues. CDR3 nucleotide sequence: TGTGCCAGCAGTGCCGGGACAGGGGGCGCGATGGGCAATCAGCCCCAGCATTTT. This codes for CASSAGTGGAMGNQPQHF.

The chain carries TRBV7-2 and TRBJ1-3; 8 nucleotides line up with TRBD1. J lost 3 bases, V lost 7 bases, and 5 bases had no gene match. Germline V CDR1 and CDR2: SGHTA, FQGNSA. CDR3 length equals 14 residues. CDR3 amino acids: CASNPTGGGNTIYF. In nucleotides, the CDR3 is TGTGCCAGCAACCCAACAGGGGGTGGAAACACCATATATTTT.

The chain couples TRBV4-2 to TRBJ1-2; TRBD1 is a possible D gene (6 bases). The CDR3 length is 13 residues. Trimming cost V 5 bases and J 4 bases, with 11 bases left between them. Germline loops: CDR1 LGHNA, CDR2 YNFKEQ. CDR3 coding DNA: TGTGCCAGCAGCTTGGCCAGGGGCTATGGCTACACCTTC. This sequence encodes CASSLARGYGYTF.

The J gene is TRBJ1-6, the V gene TRBV7-6; the D is unclear. CDR1 is SGHVS and CDR2 is FNYEAQ in the germline V gene. This CDR3 contains 14 residues. The ends were cut back, 1 base at V and 5 bases at J, with 6 bases in the middle. The CDR3 coding sequence is TGTGCCAGCAGCTTAGTGCAGCATAATTCACCCCTCCACTTT. Protein product: CASSLVQHNSPLHF.

The chain carries TRBV5-1 and TRBJ1-5, with unresolved D. Trimming removed 0 bases from V and 3 bases from J, with 7 bases in between. CDR3 length equals 14 residues. Germline-derived CDR1 and CDR2 are SGHRS and YFSETQ. CDR3: CASSLVPTNQPQHF. In DNA form, the CDR3 reads TGCGCCAGCAGCTTGGTTCCTACCAATCAGCCCCAGCATTTT.

The V call is TRBV10-3, the J call TRBJ2-7, with D uncertain. Per the germline V gene, CDR1 is ENHRY and CDR2 is SYGVKD. Trimming left V 0 bases short and J 2 bases short, with 5 bases between. CDR3 length equals 13 residues. Written as DNA, the CDR3 is TGTGCCATCAGTGAGTCGAGTCCCTACGAGCAGTACTTC. Translation: CAISESSPYEQYF.

The chain carries TRBV7-6 and TRBJ1-1; no clear D gene. The CDR3 extends over 11 amino acids. V shed 1 base and J shed 6 bases, with 3 bases lying between them. From germline, CDR1 is SGHVS and CDR2 FNYEAQ. CDR3 amino acids: CASSLGSEAFF. CDR3 DNA sequence: TGTGCCAGCAGCTTAGGATCTGAAGCTTTCTTT.

Only a few counts were recorded for this clone. V gene TRBV30 combines with J gene TRBJ1-6; D might be TRBD1 (5 bases). This CDR3 is 10 amino acids long. CDR1 and CDR2 (germline): GTSNPN, SVGIG (reference sequence). V lost 8 bases and J lost 9, with 8 bases in between. The CDR3 protein is CAGGGSPLHF. CDR3 DNA: TGTGCCGGGGGTGGTTCACCCCTCCACTTT.

The rearrangement uses TRBV6-6 and TRBJ2-3; D is uncertain. Trimming stripped 4 bases from V and 1 base from J, with 9 bases between. The CDR3 has 14 residues. Germline CDR1 reads MNHNY; CDR2 reads SVGAGI (reference sequence). In DNA form, the CDR3 reads TGTGCCAGCAGTTCCGGGCTACGCACAGATACGCAGTATTTT. Translating gives CASSSGLRTDTQYF.

V and J are TRBV19 and TRBJ2-7; D might be TRBD1 (5 bases). CDR1 and CDR2 (germline): LNHDA, SQIVND (reference sequence). The CDR3 spans 13 residues. V was shortened by 5 bases and J by 7 bases, with 15 bases between the two germline ends. The CDR3 region is CASSSSGQKEQYF. In DNA, the CDR3 is TGTGCCAGTAGTTCTTCAGGGCAGAAGGAGCAGTACTTC.

The chain uses TRBV9 and TRBJ2-1, with 7 bases identical to TRBD2. J gave up 8 bases and V 0 bases, and 8 bases lay outside the gene matches. Germline V gene lookup returns CDR1 SGDLS and CDR2 YYNGEE. The CDR3 extends over 15 amino acids. CDR3 in amino acids: CASSVAPSGEHEQFF. DNA of the CDR3: TGTGCCAGCAGCGTAGCACCCAGCGGGGAACATGAGCAGTTCTTC.

This chain joins TRBV6-5 and TRBJ1-4, with D perhaps matching TRBD1 (5 bases). Trimming removed 6 bases from V and 4 bases from J, with 9 bases in between. The CDR3 has 13 amino acids. Germline loops: CDR1 MNHEY, CDR2 SVGAGI. The CDR3 sequence is CASRTGGNEKLFF. The CDR3, as DNA: TGTGCCAGCAGAACGGGGGGTAATGAAAAACTGTTTTTT.

The chain uses TRBV11-2 and TRBJ1-1, with D perhaps matching TRBD1 (6 bases). The CDR3 totals 15 residues. Germline CDR1 is SGHAT and CDR2 is FQNNGV. The V and J ends lost 6 bases and 10 bases respectively, with 24 bases between them. The chain's CDR3 is CASSRGGGAPGGAFF. The CDR3 region has the DNA TGTGCCAGCAGTCGAGGGGGAGGGGCCCCTGGGGGAGCTTTCTTT.

The rearrangement joins TRBV6-5 to TRBJ1-1, with D uncertain. Germline-derived CDR1 and CDR2 are MNHEY and SVGAGI. CDR3 length: 14 residues. The ends were cut back, 0 bases at V and 7 bases at J, with 12 bases in the middle. In DNA, the CDR3 is TGTGCCAGCAGTTACTCCTCCCCCAGGAGTGAAGCTTTCTTT. Translating gives CASSYSSPRSEAFF.

The chain carries TRBV5-5 and TRBJ1-5; D is undetermined. The germline V gene encodes CDR1 SGHKS and CDR2 YYEKEE (reference sequence). The CDR3 totals 14 residues. With 4 bases removed from V and 7 bases from J, the gap between germline ends came to 15 bases. The CDR3 region has the DNA TGTGCCAGCAGCCCGGAGGGAGGAGGACAGCCCCAGCATTTT. It translates to CASSPEGGGQPQHF.

The chain links TRBV5-1 to TRBJ2-2, with a tentative D call TRBD2 (6 bases). The germline CDR1 and CDR2 sequences are SGHRS and YFSETQ. There are 14 residues in the CDR3. Trimming pared 0 bases from V and 9 bases from J, leaving 12 bases between. The CDR3 sequence: CASSLAWGGRELFF. The DNA for the CDR3 is TGCGCCAGCAGCTTGGCCTGGGGAGGCAGGGAGCTGTTTTTT. The whole variable domain, filled in from reference TRBV5-1 and TRBJ2-2, reads KAGVTQTPRYLIKTRGQQVTLSCSPISGHRSVSWYQQTPGQGLQFLFEYFSETQRNKGNFPGRFSGRQFSNSRSEMNVSTLELGDSALYLCASSLAWGGRELFFGEGSRLTVL.

The V call is TRBV6-1, the J call TRBJ2-5; possibly TRBD2 for D (6 bases). The CDR3 totals 13 residues. CDR1 is MNHNS, CDR2 SASEGT, per germline. The ends were cut back, 6 bases at V and 5 bases at J, with 13 bases in the middle. The DNA of the CDR3 is TGTGCCAGCAGCTTGGGACTTGGGGAGACCCAGTACTTC. As protein: CASSLGLGETQYF.

V is TRBV5-6 and J is TRBJ2-7; 8 bases are shared with TRBD2. Losses at the gene ends were 4 bases for V and 6 bases for J; bases not matched to a gene: 0. The CDR3 spans 11 residues. The V gene's germline CDR1 is SGHDT and CDR2 YYEEEE. The CDR3, as DNA: TGTGCCAGCAGCCGGGAGGGCGAGCAGTACTTC. The encoded protein is CASSREGEQYF.

This chain connects TRBV7-6 to TRBJ2-3; 9 bases align to TRBD2. The CDR3 length is 18 residues. J gave up 2 bases and V 5 bases, and 14 bases lay outside the gene matches. Per the germline V gene, CDR1 is SGHVS and CDR2 is FNYEAQ. The CDR3 region has the DNA TGTGCCAGCAGCCGTGGATGGACCAGCGGGAGGTCCACAGATACGCAGTATTTT. This gives the protein CASSRGWTSGRSTDTQYF.